The present T cell receptor (beta chain) was sequenced within a study of PD-1 blockade in mismatch repair-deficient tumors (dated by TCRdb to 2016 to 2017). Context from the whole study: The trial enrolled about 90 consecutive patients with 11 to 12 mismatch repair-deficient cancer types between late 2013 and late 2016, all previously treated and progressing. Tumor-associated T cell clones in the peripheral blood of patients responding to PD-1 blockade were tracked using deep sequencing of TCR CDR3 regions.

Study-wide conclusions, independent of this receptor: Clones residing in the tumor, which were often undetectable in blood before treatment, expanded quickly after pembrolizumab and then contracted, generally before radiologic responses.

Mismatch repair deficiency was established in every enrolled patient by polymerase chain reaction or immunohistochemistry. Three patients who responded to pembrolizumab therapy underwent TCR sequencing. In the phase II trial, pembrolizumab PD-1 blockade was tested prospectively in advanced mismatch repair-deficient cancers, no matter which tissue of origin the cancers came from. Serial peripheral blood T cell samples were collected before and at multiple times after starting PD-1 blockade. Blood sampling times were expressed in weeks after the first pembrolizumab dose. The sample holds a few counts of this clone. What this receptor recognizes is not known. No base quality values were provided; no much bigger clone lies one nucleotide off. Trimming at the junction amounts to 0 bases on V and 5 bases on J, and the germline ends lie 11 bases apart. The germline V gene sets CDR1 to SGHRS and CDR2 to YFSETQ. From cysteine to phenylalanine, the CDR3 is 14 amino acids long. Only CDR3 DNA remains: 42 bases, in frame from the first base.

The library was made by the immunoSEQ multiplex PCR assay. The table was pulled from immuneACCESS by TCRdb, which kept in-frame rearrangements only. Such tables lose some clones; where checked, under half of the loss comes from unresolved V genes, and the rest has no known cause. The sample contains about 100,000 clones, over 75% of them found a single time. The leading ten clones occupy approximately 6.5% of the sample. The sequences come from peripheral blood, collected 36 weeks after starting pembrolizumab. This TCR was sampled from an adult with mismatch repair-deficient cancer. The rearranged segments are TRBV5-1 and TRBJ1-1; a tentative D call is TRBD1 (5 bases match). The CDR3 protein sequence reads: CASSLDYGGTEAFF. The DNA sequence is TGCGCCAGCAGCTTGGATTACGGGGGTACTGAAGCTTTCTTT.